This TCR beta chain is drawn from a study of blood T cell repertoires in COVID-19. Study background: Samples of COVID-19 (acute and convalescent) were obtained from the United States, Italy and Spain.

Germline assignment: CDR1 KGHSH and CDR2 LQKENI. The CDR3 has 12 residues. Trimming shortened V by 6 bases and J by 6 bases, and 8 bases separated the two germline ends. Donors of Cohort 3 who recovered were those that had two negative PCRs, clearance, or symptom resolution. Measured with immunoSEQ multiplex PCR; TCRdb has only the in-frame clones, and not every one. The data contain fewer than 400,000 clones, 80% to 95% of them singletons. The clonotype comes from a woman in her 30s who had recovered from COVID-19. Sample: PBMCs or T cells enriched from blood (not recorded which). The rearrangement links TRBV18 to TRBJ1-4; unclear D gene. CDR3 amino acids: CASSRGDEKLFF. The DNA for the CDR3 is TGTGCCAGCTCCCGAGGAGATGAAAAACTGTTTTTT.